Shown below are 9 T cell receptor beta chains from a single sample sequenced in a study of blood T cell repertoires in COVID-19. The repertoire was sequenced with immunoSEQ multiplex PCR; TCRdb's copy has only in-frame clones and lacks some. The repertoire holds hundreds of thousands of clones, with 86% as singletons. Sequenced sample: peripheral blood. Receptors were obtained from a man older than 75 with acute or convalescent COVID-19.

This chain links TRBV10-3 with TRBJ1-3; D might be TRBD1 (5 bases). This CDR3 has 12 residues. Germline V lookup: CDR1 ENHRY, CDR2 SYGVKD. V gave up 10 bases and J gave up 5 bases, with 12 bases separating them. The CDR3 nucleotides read TGTGCCACCAACTCAGGGCGAAACACCATATATTTT. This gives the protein CATNSGRNTIYF.

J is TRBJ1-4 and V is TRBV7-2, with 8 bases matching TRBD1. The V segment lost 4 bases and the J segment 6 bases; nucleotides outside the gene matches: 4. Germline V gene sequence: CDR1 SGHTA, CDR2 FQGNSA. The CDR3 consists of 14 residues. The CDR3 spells CASSSRDRHEKLFF. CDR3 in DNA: TGTGCCAGCAGCTCCCGGGACAGGCATGAAAAACTGTTTTTT.

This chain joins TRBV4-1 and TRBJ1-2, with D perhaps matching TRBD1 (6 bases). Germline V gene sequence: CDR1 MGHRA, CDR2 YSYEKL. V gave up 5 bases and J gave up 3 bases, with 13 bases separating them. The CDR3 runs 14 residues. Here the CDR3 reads CASSERTADYGYTF. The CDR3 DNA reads TGCGCCAGCAGCGAAAGGACAGCCGACTATGGCTACACCTTC.

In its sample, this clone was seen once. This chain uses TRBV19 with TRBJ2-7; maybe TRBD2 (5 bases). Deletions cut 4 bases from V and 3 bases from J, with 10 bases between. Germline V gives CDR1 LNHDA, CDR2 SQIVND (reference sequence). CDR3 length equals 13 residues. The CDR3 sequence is CASSNTRGYEQYF. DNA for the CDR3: TGTGCCAGTAGTAACACTCGGGGCTACGAGCAGTACTTC.

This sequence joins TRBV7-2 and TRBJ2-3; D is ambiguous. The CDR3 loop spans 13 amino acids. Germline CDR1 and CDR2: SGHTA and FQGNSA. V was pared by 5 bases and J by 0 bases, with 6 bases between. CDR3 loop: CASSLPSTDTQYF. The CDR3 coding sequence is TGTGCCAGCAGCCTCCCTAGCACAGATACGCAGTATTTT.

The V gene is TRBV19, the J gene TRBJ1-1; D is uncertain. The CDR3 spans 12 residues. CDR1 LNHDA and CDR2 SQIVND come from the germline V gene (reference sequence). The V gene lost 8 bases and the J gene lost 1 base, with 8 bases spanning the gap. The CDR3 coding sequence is TGTGCCAGTGAGCCGGGGAACACTGAAGCTTTCTTT. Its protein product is CASEPGNTEAFF. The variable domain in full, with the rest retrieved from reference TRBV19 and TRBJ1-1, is DGGITQSPKYLFRKEGQNVTLSCEQNLNHDAMYWYRQDPGQGLRLIYYSQIVNDFQKGDIAEGYSVSREKKESFPLTVTSAQKNPTAFYLCASEPGNTEAFFGQGTRLTVV.

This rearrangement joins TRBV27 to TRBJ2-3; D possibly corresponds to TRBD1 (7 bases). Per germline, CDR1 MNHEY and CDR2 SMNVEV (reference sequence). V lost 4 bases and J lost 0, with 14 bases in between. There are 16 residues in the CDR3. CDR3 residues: CASSSRGAISTDTQYF. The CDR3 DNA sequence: TGTGCCAGCAGTTCCAGGGGGGCGATAAGCACAGATACGCAGTATTTT.

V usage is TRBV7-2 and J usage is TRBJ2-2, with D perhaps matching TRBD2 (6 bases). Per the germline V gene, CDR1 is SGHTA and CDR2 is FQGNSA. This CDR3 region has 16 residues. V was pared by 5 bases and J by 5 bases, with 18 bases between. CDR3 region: CASSPAGLRGTGELFF. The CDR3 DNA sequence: TGTGCCAGCAGCCCGGCGGGACTCCGAGGGACCGGGGAGCTGTTTTTT. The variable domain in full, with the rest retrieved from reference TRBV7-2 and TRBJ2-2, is GAGVSQSPSNKVTEKGKDVELRCDPISGHTALYWYRQSLGQGLEFLIYFQGNSAPDKSGLPSDRFSAERTGGSVSTLTIQRTQQEDSAVYLCASSPAGLRGTGELFFGEGSRLTVL.

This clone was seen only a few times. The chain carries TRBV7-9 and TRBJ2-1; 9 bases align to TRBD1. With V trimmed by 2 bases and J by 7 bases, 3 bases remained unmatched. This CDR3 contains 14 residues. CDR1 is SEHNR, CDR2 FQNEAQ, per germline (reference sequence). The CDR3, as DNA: TGTGCCAGCAGCTTATCCGGGACAGGGAATGAGCAGTTCTTC. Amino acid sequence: CASSLSGTGNEQFF.